The present entry profiles one TCR beta chain with its context. The data stem from a study of technical replicates of blood from several donors. Sequencing was performed with immunoSEQ multiplex PCR; in TCRdb, only in-frame clones are kept and a portion is missing. The sample lists some 94,000 clones; about 95% were seen once. Sequenced: T cells isolated from PBMCs. The TCR was taken from a human donor in good health.

Written as DNA, the CDR3 is TGTGCCAGCAGCGTAGCGGGGGGGAAGACCCAGTACTTC. Translated: CASSVAGGKTQYF. V gene TRBV9 combines with J gene TRBJ2-5; the match to TRBD2 covers 8 bases. Per germline, CDR1 SGDLS and CDR2 YYNGEE. CDR3 length equals 13 residues. V lost 0 bases to trimming and J lost 6 bases; unmatched junction nucleotides: 1.